This T cell receptor beta chain was found in a study of blood T cells in healthy people across ages. Study as a whole: Template switching picked up about one barcoded beta molecule for each two T cells.

Each sample yielded at least 6 million isolated PBMCs. Points on this clonotype: What it binds is not known.

Next came a second PCR, run for roughly 6 to 11 cycles, which used a sample-barcoded 5' primer along with a J-beta primer mix. The authors tagged each cDNA molecule using a template-switch adaptor with 12 random nucleotides. MiXCR, applied by TCRdb to the 5' RACE reads, yields one record per CDR3 protein. The sample has 1.8 million or so distinct CDR3 sequences, roughly 43% seen once. Whole-study findings and limits: It was held that the diversity estimates obtained from one million T cells were underestimates.

The CDR3 covers 14 residues. CDR1 and CDR2 (germline): MNHEY, SVGAGI. The V end was cut by 6 bases, the J end by 7 bases, with 16 bases between. V is TRBV6-5 and J is TRBJ1-5; D remains ambiguous. The sequence derives from a human donor in good health. The sequenced material came from blood. The CDR3 loop reads CASRAEPGSQPQHF. CDR3 nucleotide sequence: TGTGCCAGCAGAGCGGAGCCTGGAAGCCAGCCCCAGCATTTT.